These 9 T cell receptor beta chains share one sample of origin, sequenced in a study of shared clonotypes between healthy human individuals. Only in-frame clones appear in the TCRdb table, and some are missing; sequencing was by immunoSEQ multiplex PCR. The table records some 1.5 million clones, roughly 96% of them present only once. Sequenced: naive CD4+ T cells sorted from blood. Subset of the sample: CD45RA+ positively selected. These receptors all come from a man aged 30 to 39 in good health.

This clone is a singleton in its sample. V gene TRBV19 combines with J gene TRBJ2-1, with a weak D call TRBD2 (6 bases). From germline, CDR1 is LNHDA and CDR2 SQIVND (reference sequence). V lost 5 bases to trimming and J lost 5 bases, with 22 bases between them. This CDR3 has 17 residues. CDR3 bases: TGTGCCAGTAGTCTAATAGCGGTTCCAACAAGGAACAATGAGCAGTTCTTC. Amino acid sequence: CASSLIAVPTRNNEQFF.

The chain has TRBV4-1 and TRBJ1-3; 8 positions agree with TRBD1. From germline, CDR1 is MGHRA and CDR2 YSYEKL. CDR3 length: 17 residues. The V and J ends lost 3 bases and 1 base, in that order; junction bases with no gene match: 8. In DNA form, the CDR3 reads TGCGCCAGCAGCCACGGACAGGGTCGCATGTCTGGAAACACCATATATTTT. This translates into CASSHGQGRMSGNTIYF.

The genes are TRBV29-1 and TRBJ1-1; 7 positions match TRBD1. Germline V lookup: CDR1 SQVTM, CDR2 ANQGSEA. Trimming cost V 5 bases and J 7 bases; bases outside gene matches: 7. The CDR3 totals 12 residues. The CDR3 DNA is TGCAGCGTTAGGGACAGACACCTTGAAGCTTTCTTT. This sequence encodes CSVRDRHLEAFF.

The chain combines TRBV2 with TRBJ1-5; D is uncertain. The germline V and J ends were trimmed by 3 bases and 4 bases, with 10 bases remaining between them. Germline assignment: CDR1 SNHLY and CDR2 FYNNEI. There are 14 residues in the CDR3. CDR3 in DNA: TGTGCCAGCAGTGAGTATGGCTTAAATCAGCCCCAGCATTTT. It specifies CASSEYGLNQPQHF.

The chain uses TRBV5-4 and TRBJ2-1, with TRBD2 identical over 9 bases. Unmatched junction bases numbered 8, after V lost 4 bases and J lost 9 bases. The CDR3 spans 14 residues. Looked up from germline, CDR1 is SGHNT and CDR2 is YYREEE (reference sequence). Here the CDR3 DNA reads TGTGCCAGCAGCCCGACTAGCGGAAGACTTGAGCAGTTCTTC. Residues: CASSPTSGRLEQFF.

The J gene is TRBJ2-3, the V gene TRBV11-2; D perhaps matches TRBD1 (5 bases). V was clipped by 5 bases and J by 0 bases, with 15 bases between them. The germline gives CDR1 SGHAT, CDR2 FQNNGV. The CDR3 covers 16 residues. The CDR3: CASSPRTDTSTDTQYF. The CDR3 DNA reads as TGTGCCAGCAGCCCTCGGACGGACACTAGCACAGATACGCAGTATTTT.

DNA for the CDR3: TGTGCCACCAACCCTCCGGGCACATTCTACGAGCAGTACTTC. Translation gives CATNPPGTFYEQYF. The rearrangement links TRBV28 to TRBJ2-7, with unresolved D. CDR3 length: 14 residues. Germline assignment: CDR1 MDHEN and CDR2 SYDVKM. V dropped 10 bases and J dropped 3 bases, with 19 bases sitting between them.

With respect to this clone: Different DNA sequences within this sample yield the same CDR3. The chain links TRBV9 to TRBJ1-2, with 9 nucleotides matching TRBD1. The germline CDR1 and CDR2 sequences are SGDLS and YYNGEE. V lost 3 bases to trimming and J lost 2 bases; unmatched junction nucleotides: 2. CDR3 length: 14 amino acids. The CDR3 DNA sequence: TGTGCCAGCAGCGCCGGACAGGGGAACTATGGCTACACCTTC. It yields the protein CASSAGQGNYGYTF.

J is TRBJ2-3 and V is TRBV9; TRBD2 matches 9 bases. After removal of 4 bases from V and 3 bases from J, the junction contained 12 bases not matched to a gene. The CDR3 totals 17 residues. Looked up from germline, CDR1 is SGDLS and CDR2 is YYNGEE. DNA for the CDR3: TGTGCCAGCAGCTCCCGGGGTAGCGGGAGTAGTACAGATACGCAGTATTTT. This encodes CASSSRGSGSSTDTQYF.